The 11 T cell receptor beta chains below were found in one sample sequenced in a study of CD8 T cells in Susac syndrome. With random hexamers, 0.5 to 1 ug RNA was reverse transcribed. TCRdb re-called the immunoSEQ multiplex PCR reads with MiXCR, one entry per CDR3 protein. This table holds about 130,000 distinct CDR3 sequences, around 94% found once. Sequencing input: CD4+ T cells from PBMCs. All receptors come from a human donor in good health.

The chain carries TRBV19 and TRBJ2-1; 15 nucleotides match TRBD2. Germline lookup yields CDR1 LNHDA and CDR2 SQIVND (reference sequence). V dropped 3 bases and J dropped 10; count of bases not matched to a gene: 7. The CDR3 loop spans 16 amino acids. The CDR3 spells CASSIYPGTSGREQFF. The CDR3 DNA sequence: TGTGCCAGTAGTATCTATCCCGGGACTAGCGGGAGGGAGCAGTTCTTC.

The chain recombines TRBV6-2 or TRBV6-3 with TRBJ2-7; D gene ambiguous. Germline CDR1 and CDR2: MNHEY and SVGEGT. The CDR3 sequence is 15 residues long. The V gene lost 0 bases and the J gene lost 3 bases, with 12 bases spanning the gap. The CDR3 reads CASSYSTLGYYEQYF. CDR3 coding DNA: TGTGCCAGCAGTTACTCGACCCTAGGGTACTACGAGCAGTACTTC.

The V call is TRBV5-1, the J call TRBJ2-2; no clear D. The CDR3 runs to 13 residues. Germline CDR1 is SGHRS and CDR2 is YFSETQ. Trimming removed 4 bases from V and 7 bases from J, with 11 bases in between. In DNA form, the CDR3 reads TGCGCCAGCAGCCTGACGCTTAACGGGGAGCTGTTTTTT. It specifies CASSLTLNGELFF.

The chain carries TRBV5-6 and TRBJ2-5; TRBD2 matches 7 bases. Germline loops: CDR1 SGHDT, CDR2 YYEEEE. The V segment lost 1 base and the J segment 1 base; nucleotides outside the gene matches: 1. The length of the CDR3 is 14 residues. CDR3 DNA: TGTGCCAGCAGCTTGAGGGAGGGCCAAGAGACCCAGTACTTC. As protein: CASSLREGQETQYF.

The gene calls are TRBV24-1 and TRBJ2-3, with D tentatively TRBD2 (6 bases). The CDR3 extends over 17 amino acids. Germline CDR1 reads KGHDR; CDR2 reads SFDVKD. Trimming took off 0 bases at V and 14 bases at J, with 26 bases between the two ends. The CDR3 loop is CATSDLEGNREPRRTYF. The CDR3 coding sequence is TGTGCCACCAGTGATTTGGAAGGAAACCGGGAGCCTAGGAGGACGTATTTT.

This chain connects TRBV6-2 or TRBV6-3 to TRBJ2-2; D is perhaps TRBD1 (6 bases). Germline lookup yields CDR1 MNHEY and CDR2 SVGEGT. The CDR3 runs 18 residues. Trimming left V 2 bases short and J 6 bases short, with 22 bases between. The CDR3 DNA is TGTGCCAGCAGTTACCCCAACCTCCGGGACAAGATTTCCGGGGAGCTGTTTTTT. Translating it yields CASSYPNLRDKISGELFF.

The chain combines TRBV29-1 with TRBJ1-3; D call uncertain. This CDR3 is 13 amino acids long. Germline V gene sequence: CDR1 SQVTM, CDR2 ANQGSEA. Trimming pared 4 bases from V and 4 bases from J, leaving 11 bases between. The CDR3, as DNA: TGCAGCGTTGTGCCTTATCTCGGAAACACCATATATTTT. Translating gives CSVVPYLGNTIYF.

The genes are TRBV12-3 or TRBV12-4 and TRBJ2-3; D remains ambiguous. Trimming took 5 bases from V and 1 from J, leaving 4 bases between them. The CDR3 totals 12 residues. The CDR3 nucleotides are TGTGCCAGCAGTCGGGGCACAGATACGCAGTATTTT. Translating gives CASSRGTDTQYF.

The chain has TRBV4-1 and TRBJ1-1, with D possibly matching TRBD1 (5 bases). The germline V and J ends were trimmed by 4 bases and 5 bases, with 17 bases remaining between them. The CDR3 is made up of 15 amino acids. The V gene's germline CDR1 is MGHRA and CDR2 YSYEKL. DNA of the CDR3: TGCGCCAGCAGCCCCGGACCTCAAACAGGAACTGAAGCTTTCTTT. This gives the protein CASSPGPQTGTEAFF.

The rearrangement uses TRBV4-3 and TRBJ1-1; 9 bases map to TRBD1. Germline CDR1 LGHNA, CDR2 YSLEER. After removal of 0 bases from V and 10 bases from J, the junction contained 6 bases not matched to a gene. The CDR3 totals 14 residues. In DNA form, the CDR3 reads TGCGCCAGCAGCCAAGAGGGGGACAGGGTGCGAGCTTTCTTT. Translation gives CASSQEGDRVRAFF.

The rearrangement links TRBV12-3 or TRBV12-4 to TRBJ2-1; D is possibly TRBD1 (5 bases). V shed 4 bases and J shed 9 bases, with 10 bases lying between them. This CDR3 comprises 12 residues. The CDR3 loop is CASSSQGGEQFF. CDR3 DNA: TGTGCCAGCAGTTCCCAGGGTGGTGAGCAGTTCTTC.